Below, 11 T cell receptor beta chains from the same sample are listed, as sequenced in a study of beta chain features in type 1 diabetes. Study findings and constraints: Moderate but significant shortening of TCRB CDR3s was recorded in all four CD4+ subsets from Type 1 diabetes patients.

The investigators reverse transcribed all of the isolated RNA, so they sequenced expressed TCRB transcripts. Sequencing was performed with immunoSEQ multiplex PCR; in TCRdb, only in-frame clones are kept and a portion is missing. The repertoire holds around 50,000 clones, with 35% to 55% as singletons. The antigens these receptors bind are not known. The sample taken for sequencing was stem cell memory CD4+ T cells from blood. The receptors were sampled from a man aged 25-40 years with type 1 diabetes.

The chain joins TRBV28 to TRBJ1-1; no definite D call. V lost 7 bases, J lost 0 bases, and 6 bases lay in between. The CDR3 length is 12 residues. Germline CDR1 and CDR2: MDHEN and SYDVKM. CDR3 residues: CASKLMNTEAFF. CDR3 nucleotide sequence: TGTGCCAGCAAGCTCATGAACACTGAAGCTTTCTTT.

This clone was counted only a few times. The chain recombines TRBV6-1 with TRBJ2-1; 7 bases agree with TRBD2. The germline CDR1 and CDR2 sequences are MNHNS and SASEGT. The junction had 4 bases not matched to a gene; V was cut back by 2 bases and J by 12 bases. The CDR3 loop spans 12 amino acids. This CDR3 is CASSEPGGPQFF. The CDR3 DNA sequence: TGTGCCAGCAGTGAACCGGGAGGACCGCAGTTCTTC.

This clone was found a few times. The identical CDR3 is also encoded by other nucleotide sequences in the sample. V gene TRBV18 combines with J gene TRBJ2-5; 7 nucleotides align to TRBD1. CDR3 length: 13 amino acids. V dropped 3 bases and J dropped 5; count of bases not matched to a gene: 3. In germline, CDR1 is KGHSH, CDR2 LQKENI. The CDR3 DNA reads TGTGCCAGCTCACCGAGACAGGGTGAGACCCAGTACTTC. This encodes CASSPRQGETQYF. The full variable domain, rest sourced from reference TRBV18 and TRBJ2-5, is NAGVMQNPRHLVRRRGQEARLRCSPMKGHSHVYWYRQLPEEGLKFMVYLQKENIIDESGMPKERFSAEFPKEGPSILRIQQVVRGDSAAYFCASSPRQGETQYFGPGTRLLVL.

CDR3 residues: CASSPARSSPLHF. CDR3 nucleotide sequence: TGTGCCAGCTCACCGGCGCGGAGTTCACCCCTCCACTTT. The J gene is TRBJ1-6, the V gene TRBV18; D remains ambiguous. Germline V lookup: CDR1 KGHSH, CDR2 LQKENI. V dropped 3 bases and J dropped 9 bases, with 9 bases sitting between them. The length of the CDR3 is 13 residues. The entire variable domain, with the rest obtained from reference TRBV18 and TRBJ1-6, is as follows: NAGVMQNPRHLVRRRGQEARLRCSPMKGHSHVYWYRQLPEEGLKFMVYLQKENIIDESGMPKERFSAEFPKEGPSILRIQQVVRGDSAAYFCASSPARSSPLHFGNGTRLTVT.

The chain links TRBV30 to TRBJ1-1; unclear D gene. From germline, CDR1 is GTSNPN and CDR2 SVGIG (reference sequence). This CDR3 contains 13 residues. V lost 3 bases, J lost 2 bases, and 10 bases lay in between. CDR3: CAWRLLTNTEAFF. CDR3 nucleotide sequence: TGTGCCTGGAGGTTATTGACAAACACTGAAGCTTTCTTT. Full variable domain (outside the CDR3, taken from reference TRBV30 and TRBJ1-1): SQTIHQWPATLVQPVGSPLSLECTVEGTSNPNLYWYRQAAGRGLQLLFYSVGIGQISSEVPQNLSASRPQDRQFILSSKKLLLSDSGFYLCAWRLLTNTEAFFGQGTRLTVV.

V and J are TRBV5-1 and TRBJ2-6; D might be TRBD1 (5 bases). V lost 1 base and J 1 base, leaving 12 bases between the germline ends. Germline V gene lookup returns CDR1 SGHRS and CDR2 YFSETQ. The CDR3 covers 17 residues. CDR3 DNA sequence: TGCGCCAGCAGCTTGATACCCCAGGGATCTGGGGCCAACGTCCTGACTTTC. It codes for CASSLIPQGSGANVLTF.

This sequence joins TRBV6-6 and TRBJ2-7; 8 positions match TRBD1. Germline V gene sequence: CDR1 MNHNY, CDR2 SVGAGI (reference sequence). The CDR3 sequence is 14 residues long. V was clipped by 5 bases and J by 2 bases; unmatched bases: 5. The CDR3 DNA is TGTGCCAGCAGTCCGCGGACAGGGACCTACGAGCAGTACTTC. Encoded protein: CASSPRTGTYEQYF.

This clone was found a few times. The chain carries TRBV5-6 and TRBJ1-5; the match to TRBD1 covers 9 bases. CDR3 length: 18 amino acids. V shed 0 bases, J shed 0 bases, and the junction held 7 bases outside the gene matches. CDR1 is SGHDT, CDR2 YYEEEE, per germline. CDR3: CASSLAGDRVYSNQPQHF. In nucleotides, the CDR3 is TGTGCCAGCAGCTTGGCTGGGGACAGGGTCTATAGCAATCAGCCCCAGCATTTT.

The V gene is TRBV5-1, the J gene TRBJ2-3; D is unclear. CDR3 length: 12 amino acids. The V end was cut by 2 bases, the J end by 4 bases, with 5 bases between. Germline V gene sequence: CDR1 SGHRS, CDR2 YFSETQ. This chain's CDR3 is CASSFYSDTQYF. The CDR3 nucleotides are TGCGCCAGCAGCTTCTATTCAGATACGCAGTATTTT.

This chain connects TRBV7-2 to TRBJ2-5; 7 nucleotides line up with TRBD2. The ends lost 2 bases at V and 4 bases at J; junction bases unmatched: 7. This CDR3 spans 15 amino acids. Germline V gives CDR1 SGHTA, CDR2 FQGNSA. The CDR3 is CASSLLAVRVETQYF. The CDR3 coding sequence is TGTGCCAGCAGCTTACTAGCGGTACGGGTAGAGACCCAGTACTTC.

The chain joins TRBV2 to TRBJ1-5; 12 bases map to TRBD1. Per germline, CDR1 SNHLY and CDR2 FYNNEI. Unmatched junction bases numbered 5, after V lost 4 bases and J lost 7 bases. This CDR3 spans 15 amino acids. The CDR3 protein is CASSGWGQGAQPQHF. The CDR3 nucleotides are TGTGCCAGCAGTGGGTGGGGACAGGGGGCGCAGCCCCAGCATTTT.